Below are 29 T cell receptor beta chains sequenced from a single sample in a study of post-analysis software for immune sequencing data. Study-wide points: Included in a set of about 5 TRBV segments more frequent in patients than controls were TRBV5-6, TRBV5-1 and TRBV20-1.

The antigens for these receptors are not known. cDNA libraries for TCR beta contained unique molecular identifiers. TCRdb ran MiXCR on the PCR reads and lists one entry per CDR3 protein. The table shows under 650,000 distinct CDR3 sequences, with roughly two fifths occurring only once. The specimen was blood. The receptors come from a girl aged 5-17 years with multiple sclerosis.

The V gene is TRBV12-3 or TRBV12-4, the J gene TRBJ2-1, with 9 nucleotides matching TRBD2. CDR3 length: 15 amino acids. The ends lost 6 bases at V and 5 bases at J; junction bases unmatched: 8. The DNA of the CDR3 is TGTGCCAGCAGCTTGAGGACTAGCGTGGACAATGAGCAGTTCTTC. Its protein is CASSLRTSVDNEQFF.

A few counts support this clonotype. The chain combines TRBV3-1 with TRBJ1-2, with 8 bases that match TRBD1. The trim removed 7 bases at V and 4 bases at J, leaving 5 bases unmatched. CDR1 LGHDT and CDR2 YNNKEL come from the germline V gene (reference sequence). The CDR3 runs 13 residues. CDR3 nucleotides: TGTGCCAGCAACGACAGGGGTGGCTATGGCTACACCTTC. It encodes CASNDRGGYGYTF.

The rearrangement joins TRBV7-9 to TRBJ2-3; TRBD1 is a possible D gene (6 bases). Trimming removed 6 bases at V and 0 bases at J, with 13 bases between. The germline V gene encodes CDR1 SEHNR and CDR2 FQNEAQ (reference sequence). The CDR3 loop spans 15 amino acids. The CDR3 DNA reads TGTGCCAGCAGTAAGGGGGTTACTAGCACAGATACGCAGTATTTT. It specifies CASSKGVTSTDTQYF. Full variable domain (rest looked up from reference TRBV7-9 and TRBJ2-3): DTGVSQNPRHKITKRGQNVTFRCDPISEHNRLYWYRQTLGQGPEFLTYFQNEAQLEKSRLLSDRFSAERPKGSFSTLEIQRTEQGDSAMYLCASSKGVTSTDTQYFGPGTRLTVL.

The chain employs TRBV12-3 or TRBV12-4 and TRBJ1-4; tentative D call: TRBD1 (6 bases). The CDR3 runs to 12 residues. V was trimmed by 5 bases and J by 11 bases, leaving 12 bases between them. The CDR3 nucleotides are TGTGCCAGCAGTCCTACAGGGACTAAACTGTTTTTT. Translation: CASSPTGTKLFF.

This chain joins TRBV9 and TRBJ2-7, with D maybe TRBD2 (5 bases). TRBJ2-5 explains the end of the DNA better; the J call may be wrong. The length of the CDR3 is 15 residues. Germline assignment: CDR1 SGDLS and CDR2 YYNGEE. The CDR3 loop is CASSGRPRHSETQYF. The CDR3 region has the DNA TGTGCCAGCAGCGGGAGGCCAAGACATTCGGAGACCCAGTACTTC.

V and J are TRBV2 and TRBJ2-1, with unresolved D. Deletions cut 8 bases from V and 8 bases from J, with 13 bases between. Germline V CDR1 and CDR2: SNHLY, FYNNEI. This CDR3 spans 12 amino acids. The CDR3 is CASFGSGYEQFF. In DNA form, the CDR3 reads TGTGCCAGCTTTGGTAGTGGGTATGAGCAGTTCTTC.

CDR3 protein: CASGHQTARYGYTF. The CDR3 DNA reads TGTGCCAGCGGCCACCAGACAGCCCGCTATGGCTACACCTTC. The chain carries TRBV5-6 and TRBJ1-2; TRBD1 might be the D (5 bases). The CDR3 totals 14 residues. Trimming removed 7 bases at V and 4 bases at J, with 17 bases between. The germline V gene has CDR1 SGHDT and CDR2 YYEEEE.

This clonotype was seen more than once but under ten times. The gene calls are TRBV10-3 and TRBJ2-5; D is unclear. The better agreement between TRBJ2-7 and the DNA end casts doubt on the J call. CDR1 ENHRY and CDR2 SYGVKD come from the germline V gene. This CDR3 is 12 amino acids long. The CDR3 coding sequence is TGTGCCATCAGCAAATCCGGCTACGAGCAGTACTTC. It is translated as CAISKSGYEQYF.

The chain combines TRBV3-1 with TRBJ1-5, with D possibly being TRBD1 (6 bases). The CDR3 loop spans 17 amino acids. Between the trimmed V and J ends, which lost 1 base and 5 bases, there was a span of 18 bases. Germline V gene sequence: CDR1 LGHDT, CDR2 YNNKEL (reference sequence). The CDR3 reads CASSQAVRGIGDQPQHF. CDR3 nucleotides: TGTGCCAGCAGCCAAGCGGTCAGGGGAATAGGGGATCAGCCCCAGCATTTT.

The gene calls are TRBV11-2 and TRBJ1-1; 11 bases are shared with TRBD1. The CDR3 totals 13 residues. The V gene end was trimmed by 5 bases and the J gene end by 6 bases; junction bases not matched to a gene: 2. Germline CDR1 is SGHAT and CDR2 is FQNNGV. CDR3 region: CASSLGQGAEAFF. DNA for the CDR3: TGTGCCAGCAGCCTGGGACAGGGGGCTGAAGCTTTCTTT.

This clonotype was observed a few times. V gene TRBV7-7 combines with J gene TRBJ1-1; D might be TRBD1 (5 bases). Germline lookup yields CDR1 SSHAT and CDR2 FNYEAQ (reference sequence). The CDR3 contains 13 residues. Trimming took off 5 bases at V and 6 bases at J, with 13 bases between the two ends. The CDR3 DNA sequence: TGTGCCAGCAGCCCCAGGGTTGGGGCTGAAGCTTTCTTT. Protein sequence: CASSPRVGAEAFF.

The chain recombines TRBV12-3 or TRBV12-4 with TRBJ2-1; 9 nucleotides match TRBD2. The CDR3 runs 16 residues. Trimming cost V 3 bases and J 2 bases; bases outside gene matches: 5. CDR3 sequence: CASSFVAGEPYNEQFF. In DNA, the CDR3 is TGTGCCAGCAGTTTTGTAGCGGGAGAGCCCTACAATGAGCAGTTCTTC.

V gene TRBV7-2 combines with J gene TRBJ2-5; D might be TRBD1 (6 bases). CDR1 and CDR2 from the germline V gene are SGHTA and FQGNSA. CDR3 length: 13 amino acids. V was pared by 1 base and J by 7 bases, with 10 bases between. The CDR3 DNA follows: TGTGCCAGCAGCTTAGAACAGGGTGGGACCCAGTACTTC. It encodes CASSLEQGGTQYF.

The gene calls are TRBV12-3 or TRBV12-4 and TRBJ2-5, with 9 positions matching TRBD1. With V trimmed by 6 bases and J by 7 bases, 3 bases remained unmatched. The CDR3 is 12 amino acids. The CDR3 here is CASRGQGGTQYF. The CDR3, as DNA: TGTGCCAGCAGGGGACAGGGAGGGACCCAGTACTTC.

This chain joins TRBV5-1 and TRBJ2-7; TRBD1 is a possible D gene (6 bases). CDR3 length: 16 residues. In germline, CDR1 is SGHRS, CDR2 YFSETQ. V lost 0 bases and J lost 0, with 13 bases in between. CDR3 amino acids: CASSLERSTGSYEQYF. The CDR3 DNA sequence: TGCGCCAGCAGCTTGGAACGTTCGACAGGCTCCTACGAGCAGTACTTC.

The chain recombines TRBV29-1 with TRBJ1-4; 8 positions agree with TRBD1. The ends lost 6 bases at V and 8 bases at J; junction bases unmatched: 8. Germline CDR1 SQVTM, CDR2 ANQGSEA. The CDR3 length is 13 residues. CDR3 sequence: CSVNHGQGEKLFF. CDR3 coding DNA: TGCAGCGTCAACCATGGACAGGGAGAAAAACTGTTTTTT.

J is TRBJ2-5 and V is TRBV5-5; D perhaps matches TRBD2 (6 bases). Germline lookup yields CDR1 SGHKS and CDR2 YYEKEE (reference sequence). Trimming stripped 4 bases from V and 5 bases from J, with 18 bases between. The length of the CDR3 is 15 residues. The CDR3 nucleotides are TGTGCCAGCAGCCCGACAGAAGCGGGTACTGAGACCCAGTACTTC. Protein product: CASSPTEAGTETQYF.

The gene calls are TRBV5-1 and TRBJ1-6, with unresolved D. Germline lookup yields CDR1 SGHRS and CDR2 YFSETQ. The CDR3 runs 12 residues. With 4 bases removed from V and 11 bases from J, the gap between germline ends came to 10 bases. The CDR3 region has the DNA TGCGCCAGCAGCCTGGCCGGTCCACCCCTCCACTTT. Translating gives CASSLAGPPLHF.

V usage is TRBV5-1 and J usage is TRBJ2-7; D is ambiguous. CDR3 length equals 15 residues. Looked up from germline, CDR1 is SGHRS and CDR2 is YFSETQ. V lost 2 bases to trimming and J lost 0 bases, with 12 bases between them. The CDR3, as DNA: TGCGCCAGCAGCTTCCTGGGATCCAGCTCCTACGAGCAGTACTTC. The encoded protein is CASSFLGSSSYEQYF.

V is TRBV10-3 and J is TRBJ2-1; maybe TRBD1 (5 bases). The CDR3 runs 16 residues. Germline CDR1 and CDR2: ENHRY and SYGVKD. The ends were cut back, 0 bases at V and 0 bases at J, with 9 bases in the middle. The DNA of the CDR3 is TGTGCCATCAGTGAGTCGTTGGACACCTCCTACAATGAGCAGTTCTTC. Protein product: CAISESLDTSYNEQFF.

The chain links TRBV7-9 to TRBJ2-1; D not resolved. CDR1 is SEHNR and CDR2 is FQNEAQ in the germline V gene (reference sequence). The ends were cut back, 5 bases at V and 10 bases at J, with 18 bases in the middle. This CDR3 has 14 residues. The CDR3 DNA follows: TGTGCCAGCAGCGACAAGGAGATAGTCTACGAGCAGTTCTTC. Translating it yields CASSDKEIVYEQFF.

The CDR3 nucleotides read TGCAGCGTTGCTGGGCAGGATTACTATGGCTACACCTTC. It translates to CSVAGQDYYGYTF. The chain combines TRBV29-1 with TRBJ1-2, with D hard to call. This CDR3 spans 13 amino acids. Germline assignment: CDR1 SQVTM and CDR2 ANQGSEA. Trimming took 4 bases from V and 3 from J, leaving 12 bases between them.

This clonotype was seen more than once but under ten times. J is TRBJ2-5 and V is TRBV20-1; D possibly matches TRBD1 or TRBD2 (5 bases each). The length of the CDR3 is 11 residues. Germline lookup yields CDR1 DFQATT and CDR2 SNEGSKA (reference sequence). V lost 5 bases and J 5 bases, leaving 9 bases between the germline ends. In DNA, the CDR3 is TGCAGTGCTTGGGGCGGGGAGACCCAGTACTTC. Translating gives CSAWGGETQYF.

This sequence joins TRBV7-9 and TRBJ2-7; D possibly corresponds to TRBD2 (5 bases). V lost 4 bases and J 4 bases, leaving 17 bases between the germline ends. The CDR3 is made up of 15 amino acids. The V gene's germline CDR1 is SEHNR and CDR2 FQNEAQ (reference sequence). This CDR3 reads CASSSSRRYPYEQYF. CDR3 nucleotide sequence: TGTGCCAGCAGCTCCTCGAGGAGGTACCCATACGAGCAGTACTTC.

The chain has TRBV28 and TRBJ2-7; D ambiguous. Trimming pared 5 bases from V and 3 bases from J, leaving 5 bases between. Germline-derived CDR1 and CDR2 are MDHEN and SYDVKM. The CDR3 length is 11 residues. CDR3 nucleotide sequence: TGTGCCAGCAGTACCTACTACGAGCAGTACTTC. Translation gives CASSTYYEQYF.

V is TRBV7-2 and J is TRBJ2-7, with TRBD2 identical over 8 bases. The CDR3 sequence is 14 residues long. The V gene end was trimmed by 5 bases and the J gene end by 2 bases; junction bases not matched to a gene: 5. Germline V gene data show CDR1 as SGHTA and CDR2 as FQGNSA. The CDR3 spells CASSAAGGAYEQYF. The CDR3 region has the DNA TGTGCCAGCAGCGCAGCCGGGGGGGCCTACGAGCAGTACTTC.

V and J are TRBV25-1 and TRBJ2-2, with TRBD2 identical over 15 bases. V was pared by 4 bases and J by 5 bases, with 14 bases of the junction left unmatched. The CDR3 has 20 amino acids. CDR1 MGHDK and CDR2 SYGVNS come from the germline V gene. The CDR3 sequence: CASSAPPGLAGGPRTGELFF. In nucleotides, the CDR3 is TGTGCCAGCAGTGCGCCTCCAGGACTAGCGGGAGGGCCGAGGACCGGGGAGCTGTTTTTT.

This sequence joins TRBV5-1 and TRBJ2-3, with D possibly being TRBD1 (6 bases). Deletions cut 5 bases from V and 3 bases from J, with 13 bases between. The CDR3 spans 14 residues. CDR1 is SGHRS, CDR2 YFSETQ, per germline. The CDR3 spells CASRDSHSTDTQYF. CDR3 bases: TGCGCCAGCAGGGACAGCCACTCTACAGATACGCAGTATTTT.

This clonotype was recorded only once. The V call is TRBV24-1, the J call TRBJ2-1; no reliable D call. CDR3 length: 16 residues. CDR1 and CDR2 from the germline V gene are KGHDR and SFDVKD. Trimming left V 0 bases short and J 4 bases short, with 12 bases between. CDR3: CATSDLSSADYNEQFF. The CDR3 nucleotides read TGTGCCACCAGTGATTTGTCATCGGCCGATTACAATGAGCAGTTCTTC.